These 16 T cell receptor beta chains came from one sample sequenced in a study of T cells after yellow fever vaccination. MiXCR was run by TCRdb on the 5' RACE reads, yielding one entry per CDR3 protein. The data hold a few hundred thousand distinct CDR3 sequences, with around 6.7% observed a single time. The sequences come from CD4+ T cells sorted from PBMCs, collected on the day of the yellow fever booster vaccination. All receptors derive from a young man who received the YFV17D yellow fever vaccine.

This chain uses TRBV7-3 with TRBJ2-1, with D uncertain. The CDR3 covers 15 residues. The germline V gene encodes CDR1 SGHTA and CDR2 FQGTGA. The ends were cut back, 5 bases at V and 6 bases at J, with 17 bases in the middle. The CDR3: CASSLMTHAGNEQFF. CDR3 in DNA: TGTGCCAGCAGCCTGATGACTCACGCCGGCAATGAGCAGTTCTTC.

The rearrangement links TRBV7-2 to TRBJ2-3; perhaps TRBD1 as D (5 bases). This CDR3 has 16 amino acids. Germline values: CDR1 SGHTA, CDR2 FQGNSA. Between the trimmed V and J ends, which lost 4 bases and 6 bases, there was a span of 20 bases. Here the CDR3 DNA reads TGTGCCAGCAGCTCCCGCCCCCCACAGGCGCATGATACGCAGTATTTT. This encodes CASSSRPPQAHDTQYF.

This clonotype has ten or more counts. This rearrangement joins TRBV11-2 to TRBJ2-3; 11 bases align to TRBD2. The germline gives CDR1 SGHAT, CDR2 FQNNGV. The CDR3 consists of 22 residues. The J segment lost 0 bases and the V segment lost 0 bases, leaving 17 bases of the junction unmatched. The CDR3 reads CASSLEGGASGRSAPSTDTQYF. The CDR3 nucleotides are TGTGCCAGCAGCTTAGAGGGTGGTGCTAGCGGGAGGTCAGCCCCTAGCACAGATACGCAGTATTTT.

This clonotype was seen more than once but under ten times. CDR3 region: CASSYVLAGGLDTQYF. CDR3 in DNA: TGTGCCAGCAGTTATGTGTTAGCGGGAGGGCTGGATACGCAGTATTTT. The rearrangement links TRBV6-5 to TRBJ2-3; 11 bases fit TRBD2. The trim removed 3 bases at V and 6 bases at J, leaving 8 bases unmatched. From germline, CDR1 is MNHEY and CDR2 SVGAGI. CDR3 length: 16 amino acids.

The CDR3 DNA is TGCGCCAGCAGCTTGAGGTCTCCCTACAATGAGCAGTTCTTC. This sequence encodes CASSLRSPYNEQFF. The chain carries TRBV5-1 and TRBJ2-1; D remains ambiguous. V lost 1 base, J lost 2 bases, and 7 bases lay in between. Germline CDR1 reads SGHRS; CDR2 reads YFSETQ. The CDR3 sequence is 14 residues long.

J is TRBJ2-6 and V is TRBV7-9; D not resolved. V was shortened by 3 bases and J by 1 base, with 4 bases between the two germline ends. CDR3 size: 14 residues. In germline, CDR1 is SEHNR, CDR2 FQNEAQ (reference sequence). Here the CDR3 reads CASSLGSGANVLTF. CDR3 DNA: TGTGCCAGCAGCTTGGGGTCTGGGGCCAACGTCCTGACTTTC. Full variable domain (outside the CDR3, taken from reference TRBV7-9 and TRBJ2-6): DTGVSQNPRHKITKRGQNVTFRCDPISEHNRLYWYRQTLGQGPEFLTYFQNEAQLEKSRLLSDRFSAERPKGSFSTLEIQRTEQGDSAMYLCASSLGSGANVLTFGAGSRLTVL.

This clonotype was detected a few times. This chain connects TRBV5-1 to TRBJ2-1; 7 bases match TRBD2. Germline V lookup: CDR1 SGHRS, CDR2 YFSETQ. This CDR3 has 15 residues. The V segment lost 5 bases and the J segment 4 bases; nucleotides outside the gene matches: 9. The CDR3: CASSRSGNEYNEQFF. The CDR3 DNA reads as TGCGCCAGCAGTCGGAGCGGGAACGAATACAATGAGCAGTTCTTC.

This clonotype showed up many times. The chain employs TRBV4-2 and TRBJ2-7, with D perhaps TRBD2 (5 bases). Trimming shortened V by 0 bases and J by 4 bases, and 10 bases separated the two germline ends. Germline-derived CDR1 and CDR2 are LGHNA and YNFKEQ. The CDR3 totals 14 residues. The CDR3 nucleotides are TGTGCCAGCAGCCAAGATCTCTGGGAGTACGAGCAGTACTTC. Translated: CASSQDLWEYEQYF.

In this sample, this clonotype turned up many times. The J gene is TRBJ2-7, the V gene TRBV6-5; TRBD2 matches at 15 bases. The trim removed 2 bases at V and 4 bases at J, leaving 6 bases unmatched. This CDR3 has 17 amino acids. Germline-derived CDR1 and CDR2 are MNHEY and SVGAGI. The CDR3 bases are TGTGCCAGCAGTTACCTCGGGACTAGCGGGAGGAGGTACGAGCAGTACTTC. Residues: CASSYLGTSGRRYEQYF.

The table lists this clonotype with many counts. The chain employs TRBV10-3 and TRBJ2-7, with D perhaps TRBD1 or TRBD2 (5 bases each). The length of the CDR3 is 13 residues. V dropped 8 bases and J dropped 6 bases, with 17 bases sitting between them. Germline assignment: CDR1 ENHRY and CDR2 SYGVKD. DNA for the CDR3: TGTGCCATCTCCATTAATTCGAGGGGCGAGCAGTACTTC. Translating it yields CAISINSRGEQYF.

This clonotype was recorded at least ten times. The chain couples TRBV3-1 to TRBJ2-3; 12 bases are shared with TRBD2. V shed 3 bases and J 6 bases; nucleotides not matched to a gene: 7. The CDR3 consists of 16 residues. Germline values: CDR1 LGHDT, CDR2 YNNKEL (reference sequence). This CDR3 reads CASSHRLTSGSDTQYF. Here the CDR3 DNA reads TGTGCCAGCAGCCATCGCCTGACTAGCGGGAGCGATACGCAGTATTTT.

This clonotype was seen only a few times. This chain links TRBV20-1 with TRBJ1-6, with D maybe TRBD1 (5 bases). This CDR3 comprises 16 residues. Germline V gene data show CDR1 as DFQATT and CDR2 as SNEGSKA (reference sequence). Between the trimmed V and J ends, which lost 1 base and 2 bases, there was a span of 12 bases. DNA for the CDR3: TGCAGTGCTAGAGCAAGTGGGGGGACCTATAATTCACCCCTCCACTTT. Translating gives CSARASGGTYNSPLHF.

The chain carries TRBV9 and TRBJ1-2, with 7 nucleotides matching TRBD1. This CDR3 has 14 amino acids. The germline CDR1 and CDR2 sequences are SGDLS and YYNGEE. V was clipped by 4 bases and J by 4 bases; unmatched bases: 7. The CDR3 region is CASSTPGTVYGYTF. The CDR3 DNA sequence: TGTGCCAGCAGCACGCCTGGGACAGTCTATGGCTACACCTTC.

This clonotype showed up many times. The rearrangement links TRBV18 to TRBJ1-1; unclear D gene. V was shortened by 2 bases and J by 1 base, with 5 bases between the two germline ends. Germline CDR1 is KGHSH and CDR2 is LQKENI. This CDR3 is 13 amino acids long. The CDR3 reads CASSPKGNTEAFF. Here the CDR3 DNA reads TGTGCCAGCTCACCAAAGGGGAACACTGAAGCTTTCTTT.

The rearrangement uses TRBV7-9 and TRBJ2-7; 12 nucleotides line up with TRBD2. CDR3 length: 14 residues. Trimming removed 4 bases from V and 6 bases from J; junction bases left unmatched: 4. Germline V gene sequence: CDR1 SEHNR, CDR2 FQNEAQ (reference sequence). The CDR3 sequence is CASSSSGRASEQYF. As DNA, the CDR3 is TGTGCCAGCAGCTCTAGCGGGAGGGCCTCCGAGCAGTACTTC.

The chain uses TRBV5-5 and TRBJ1-2; D possibly corresponds to TRBD1 (5 bases). Germline V lookup: CDR1 SGHKS, CDR2 YYEKEE (reference sequence). This CDR3 region has 15 residues. V gave up 2 bases and J gave up 6 bases, with 17 bases separating them. The CDR3 loop is CASSFDPGAANGYTF. The DNA for the CDR3 is TGTGCCAGCAGCTTTGATCCCGGGGCGGCTAATGGCTACACCTTC.